The 27 T cell receptor beta chains reported below all come from one sample, sequenced in a study of cytomegalovirus exposure and HLA in healthy donors. Profiled with immunoSEQ multiplex PCR; TCRdb holds only in-frame clones, not every one. This table has about 200,000 clones, roughly 84% appearing once. Specimen: PBMCs. These TCRs come from a woman younger than 35 in good health and CMV-seropositive.

The chain combines TRBV28 with TRBJ2-6, with D possibly TRBD1 on 5 matching bases. Trimming cost V 5 bases and J 1 base, with 6 bases left between them. Germline CDR1 reads MDHEN; CDR2 reads SYDVKM. The CDR3 loop spans 14 amino acids. CDR3 amino acids: CASSRTSGANVLTF. The CDR3 DNA reads as TGTGCCAGCAGTCGGACATCTGGGGCCAACGTCCTGACTTTC. The complete variable domain, with remaining parts taken from reference TRBV28 and TRBJ2-6, reads DVKVTQSSRYLVKRTGEKVFLECVQDMDHENMFWYRQDPGLGLRLIYFSYDVKMKEKGDIPEGYSVSREKKERFSLILESASTNQTSMYLCASSRTSGANVLTFGAGSRLTVL.

The rearrangement uses TRBV28 and TRBJ2-1; 10 nucleotides align to TRBD1. Germline lookup yields CDR1 MDHEN and CDR2 SYDVKM. This CDR3 spans 13 amino acids. V trimming: 5 bases; J trimming: 10 bases; junction bases outside the gene matches: 5. This CDR3 reads CASSPRTGGEQFF. CDR3 bases: TGTGCCAGCAGTCCGAGGACAGGGGGAGAGCAGTTCTTC. The variable domain in full, with the rest retrieved from reference TRBV28 and TRBJ2-1, is DVKVTQSSRYLVKRTGEKVFLECVQDMDHENMFWYRQDPGLGLRLIYFSYDVKMKEKGDIPEGYSVSREKKERFSLILESASTNQTSMYLCASSPRTGGEQFFGPGTRLTVL.

The chain combines TRBV7-9 with TRBJ2-5; 7 positions match TRBD1. Germline CDR1 is SEHNR and CDR2 is FQNEAQ (reference sequence). The V segment lost 7 bases and the J segment 5 bases; nucleotides outside the gene matches: 7. The CDR3 is made up of 13 amino acids. In nucleotides, the CDR3 is TGTGCCAGCACCTACAGGGGTCTGGAGACCCAGTACTTC. Translating it yields CASTYRGLETQYF.

The rearrangement uses TRBV10-2 and TRBJ2-7, with a weak D call TRBD1 (6 bases). V lost 6 bases and J lost 2, with 14 bases in between. This CDR3 contains 14 residues. Germline CDR1 and CDR2: WSHSY and SAAADI. The CDR3 DNA reads TGCGCCAGCAGACAACCCGACAGGACCTACGAGCAGTACTTC. Translation: CASRQPDRTYEQYF.

This chain joins TRBV5-1 and TRBJ2-1; 13 nucleotides agree with TRBD2. Germline trimming cut 7 bases from V and 0 bases from J; bases unmatched to any gene: 10. The CDR3 has 18 amino acids. Germline V gene sequence: CDR1 SGHRS, CDR2 YFSETQ. The CDR3 sequence: CASRKTSGRPSSYNEQFF. DNA for the CDR3: TGCGCCAGCCGCAAGACTAGCGGGAGGCCAAGCTCCTACAATGAGCAGTTCTTC.

A single count supports this clone. This chain joins TRBV19 and TRBJ2-7; possibly TRBD1 for D (6 bases). The V gene's germline CDR1 is LNHDA and CDR2 SQIVND (reference sequence). Trimming cost V 1 base and J 4 bases, with 14 bases left between them. The CDR3 spans 15 residues. CDR3 coding DNA: TGTGCCAGTAGTATAGGAACAGGGTTGAGGTACGAGCAGTACTTC. Its translation is CASSIGTGLRYEQYF.

The chain has TRBV7-9 and TRBJ1-3; 7 bases align to TRBD1. Trimming took 0 bases from V and 1 from J; bases not matched to a gene: 3. The germline V gene has CDR1 SEHNR and CDR2 FQNEAQ (reference sequence). CDR3 length: 16 residues. CDR3 in amino acids: CASSLAVTGSGNTIYF. In DNA, the CDR3 is TGTGCCAGCAGCTTAGCGGTGACAGGGTCTGGAAACACCATATATTTT. The full variable domain, rest sourced from reference TRBV7-9 and TRBJ1-3, is DTGVSQNPRHKITKRGQNVTFRCDPISEHNRLYWYRQTLGQGPEFLTYFQNEAQLEKSRLLSDRFSAERPKGSFSTLEIQRTEQGDSAMYLCASSLAVTGSGNTIYFGEGSWLTVV.

The chain has TRBV7-9 and TRBJ2-5, with D maybe TRBD1 (6 bases). CDR1 is SEHNR, CDR2 FQNEAQ, per germline (reference sequence). The CDR3 length is 13 residues. V was trimmed by 4 bases and J by 1 base, leaving 7 bases between them. The CDR3 is CASSWDTQETQYF. CDR3 DNA sequence: TGTGCCAGCAGCTGGGACACCCAAGAGACCCAGTACTTC. Using reference TRBV7-9 and TRBJ2-5 for the parts outside the CDR3, the full variable domain is DTGVSQNPRHKITKRGQNVTFRCDPISEHNRLYWYRQTLGQGPEFLTYFQNEAQLEKSRLLSDRFSAERPKGSFSTLEIQRTEQGDSAMYLCASSWDTQETQYFGPGTRLLVL.

The gene calls are TRBV19 and TRBJ1-2; maybe TRBD1 (6 bases). This CDR3 contains 14 residues. In germline, CDR1 is LNHDA, CDR2 SQIVND (reference sequence). The V end was cut by 5 bases, the J end by 1 base, with 11 bases between. CDR3 residues: CASSPGAINYGYTF. The CDR3 nucleotides read TGTGCCAGTAGTCCAGGGGCTATTAACTATGGCTACACCTTC.

The rearrangement uses TRBV28 and TRBJ2-5; no definite D call. Germline values: CDR1 MDHEN, CDR2 SYDVKM. The CDR3 runs 17 residues. V lost 5 bases to trimming and J lost 5 bases, with 24 bases between them. The CDR3 sequence is CASSQSLGSALYETQYF. The CDR3 bases are TGTGCCAGCAGTCAAAGTTTGGGCTCAGCCCTTTATGAGACCCAGTACTTC.

The chain links TRBV15 to TRBJ1-5, with a weak D call TRBD1 (6 bases). The CDR3 length is 15 residues. The ends were cut back, 3 bases at V and 7 bases at J, with 16 bases in the middle. CDR1 and CDR2 from the germline V gene are LNHNV and YYDKDF (reference sequence). The CDR3 DNA is TGTGCCACCAGCAGGGAACGGGGGGCAAGGCAGCCCCAGCATTTT. This sequence encodes CATSRERGARQPQHF.

This clone occurred once. V gene TRBV5-1 combines with J gene TRBJ1-1; TRBD1 agrees at 9 bases. This CDR3 region has 16 residues. CDR1 is SGHRS and CDR2 is YFSETQ in the germline V gene. With 0 bases clipped from V and 1 base from J, the junction kept 4 bases outside the gene matches. The CDR3 loop reads CASSLAPGQGNTEAFF. In DNA form, the CDR3 reads TGCGCCAGCAGCTTGGCCCCGGGACAGGGGAACACTGAAGCTTTCTTT.

The rearrangement links TRBV6-6 to TRBJ2-1; 7 bases are a match to TRBD1. Germline CDR1 MNHNY, CDR2 SVGAGI (reference sequence). The CDR3 spans 15 residues. The ends lost 5 bases at V and 2 bases at J; junction bases unmatched: 6. CDR3 sequence: CASSQRDSTYNEQFF. The DNA for the CDR3 is TGTGCCAGCAGTCAAAGGGACAGTACCTACAATGAGCAGTTCTTC.

J is TRBJ2-1 and V is TRBV27; 7 bases agree with TRBD2. J gave up 0 bases and V 2 bases, and 13 bases lay outside the gene matches. The CDR3 is 19 amino acids. CDR1 MNHEY and CDR2 SMNVEV come from the germline V gene (reference sequence). The CDR3, as DNA: TGTGCCAGCAGTTTAGGGGGAGGGCCCCTTCATAGCTCCTACAATGAGCAGTTCTTC. The encoded protein is CASSLGGGPLHSSYNEQFF.

The rearrangement links TRBV7-6 to TRBJ2-3, with D perhaps matching TRBD2 (5 bases). The CDR3 extends over 17 amino acids. CDR1 SGHVS and CDR2 FNYEAQ come from the germline V gene. V was trimmed by 3 bases and J by 2 bases, leaving 18 bases between them. The chain's CDR3 is CASSLWASGGHTDTQYF. CDR3 in DNA: TGTGCCAGCAGCTTGTGGGCCTCGGGCGGGCACACAGATACGCAGTATTTT. The full variable domain, completed using reference TRBV7-6 and TRBJ2-3, is GAGVSQSPRYKVTKRGQDVALRCDPISGHVSLYWYRQALGQGPEFLTYFNYEAQQDKSGLPNDRFSAERPEGSISTLTIQRTEQRDSAMYRCASSLWASGGHTDTQYFGPGTRLTVL.

This clone was seen only once. The CDR3 reads CASRLWTANTGELFF. CDR3 DNA: TGTGCCAGCAGACTCTGGACAGCGAACACCGGGGAGCTGTTTTTT. This chain links TRBV6-5 with TRBJ2-2; maybe TRBD1 (6 bases). The CDR3 has 15 amino acids. Trimming removed 6 bases from V and 0 bases from J, with 11 bases in between. Germline V CDR1 and CDR2: MNHEY, SVGAGI.

The chain joins TRBV7-9 to TRBJ2-1, with a weak D call TRBD1 (6 bases). V lost 0 bases, J lost 8 bases, and 8 bases lay in between. The germline gives CDR1 SEHNR, CDR2 FQNEAQ (reference sequence). This CDR3 is 13 amino acids long. CDR3 amino acids: CASSLAGGHEQFF. For the CDR3, the DNA is TGTGCCAGCAGCTTAGCTGGGGGCCATGAGCAGTTCTTC.

The rearrangement uses TRBV28 and TRBJ2-7, with a tentative D call TRBD1 (6 bases). The germline gives CDR1 MDHEN, CDR2 SYDVKM. The length of the CDR3 is 14 residues. V shed 6 bases and J shed 3 bases, with 15 bases lying between them. The CDR3 DNA sequence: TGTGCCAGCAGCACTCTGGACAGACGCTACGAGCAGTACTTC. Protein product: CASSTLDRRYEQYF.

The chain employs TRBV11-2 and TRBJ2-1, with D maybe TRBD2 (6 bases). V dropped 4 bases and J dropped 7 bases, with 17 bases sitting between them. The CDR3 is 15 residues long. Germline CDR1 is SGHAT and CDR2 is FQNNGV. For the CDR3, the DNA is TGTGCCAGCAGCTCCCTGGAGGGGCCGGAGAATGAGCAGTTCTTC. It codes for CASSSLEGPENEQFF.

The rearrangement uses TRBV28 and TRBJ2-7; 14 positions agree with TRBD2. CDR1 is MDHEN and CDR2 is SYDVKM in the germline V gene. V gave up 2 bases and J gave up 3 bases; unmatched junction bases: 12. CDR3 size: 19 residues. The CDR3 coding sequence is TGTGCCAGCAGTTTAAGACTAGCGGGAGGGCCTATCTTCGGCTACGAGCAGTACTTC. Translating it yields CASSLRLAGGPIFGYEQYF.

V and J are TRBV7-8 and TRBJ2-7, with TRBD1 matching over 8 bases. The CDR3 totals 15 residues. The V segment lost 4 bases and the J segment 0 bases; nucleotides outside the gene matches: 5. CDR1 and CDR2 (germline): SGHVS, FQNEAQ. The CDR3 protein is CASSSVRGLSYEQYF. CDR3 DNA sequence: TGTGCCAGCAGCTCCGTCAGGGGGCTCTCCTACGAGCAGTACTTC. Complete variable domain (other parts from reference TRBV7-8 and TRBJ2-7): GAGVSQSPRYKVAKRGQDVALRCDPISGHVSLFWYQQALGQGPEFLTYFQNEAQLDKSGLPSDRFFAERPEGSVSTLKIQRTQQEDSAVYLCASSSVRGLSYEQYFGPGTRLTVT.

This rearrangement joins TRBV15 to TRBJ1-1; 8 bases match TRBD1. Losses at the gene ends were 2 bases for V and 5 bases for J; bases not matched to a gene: 7. The CDR3 runs 15 residues. CDR1 and CDR2 (germline): LNHNV, YYDKDF (reference sequence). The CDR3 coding sequence is TGTGCCACCAGCAGAAAGCTACAGGGGGATACTGAAGCTTTCTTT. This encodes CATSRKLQGDTEAFF.

J is TRBJ1-1 and V is TRBV9; 8 positions agree with TRBD1. Unmatched junction bases numbered 6, after V lost 3 bases and J lost 5 bases. The CDR3 has 14 amino acids. Germline V gives CDR1 SGDLS, CDR2 YYNGEE. The CDR3 nucleotides read TGTGCCAGCAGCGGGACAGGGACATCTACTGAAGCTTTCTTT. This codes for CASSGTGTSTEAFF. Variable domain in full (rest from reference TRBV9 and TRBJ1-1): DSGVTQTPKHLITATGQRVTLRCSPRSGDLSVYWYQQSLDQGLQFLIQYYNGEERAKGNILERFSAQQFPDLHSELNLSSLELGDSALYFCASSGTGTSTEAFFGQGTRLTVV.

The rearrangement links TRBV6-6 to TRBJ2-7, with D possibly TRBD2 on 6 matching bases. The CDR3 totals 13 residues. Germline V gene sequence: CDR1 MNHNY, CDR2 SVGAGI (reference sequence). V was clipped by 0 bases and J by 6 bases, with 9 bases between them. The DNA of the CDR3 is TGTGCCAGCAGTTACTCGACTAGGGGCGAGCAGTACTTC. Translated: CASSYSTRGEQYF.

This chain uses TRBV30 with TRBJ2-5; a weak D match, TRBD2 (5 bases). V shed 2 bases and J shed 5 bases, with 12 bases lying between them. Per the germline V gene, CDR1 is GTSNPN and CDR2 is SVGIG (reference sequence). The CDR3 has 13 residues. The CDR3 sequence is CAWSNGLGETQYF. DNA for the CDR3: TGTGCCTGGAGTAACGGACTGGGGGAGACCCAGTACTTC. Filled out from reference TRBV30 and TRBJ2-5, the complete variable domain reads SQTIHQWPATLVQPVGSPLSLECTVEGTSNPNLYWYRQAAGRGLQLLFYSVGIGQISSEVPQNLSASRPQDRQFILSSKKLLLSDSGFYLCAWSNGLGETQYFGPGTRLLVL.

The chain combines TRBV5-1 with TRBJ1-1; D is uncertain. Germline CDR1 SGHRS, CDR2 YFSETQ. V lost 0 bases to trimming and J lost 6 bases, with 9 bases between them. The CDR3 covers 13 residues. The CDR3 DNA is TGCGCCAGCAGCTTGGCAGGAAGGTCTGAAGCTTTCTTT. Translated: CASSLAGRSEAFF.

V and J are TRBV18 and TRBJ2-1; 8 positions match TRBD2. V gave up 4 bases and J gave up 10 bases; unmatched junction bases: 9. The CDR3 contains 14 residues. The V gene's germline CDR1 is KGHSH and CDR2 LQKENI. Here the CDR3 DNA reads TGTGCCAGCTCACTACAGCGGGGACTAGAGGAGCAGTTCTTC. This sequence encodes CASSLQRGLEEQFF.